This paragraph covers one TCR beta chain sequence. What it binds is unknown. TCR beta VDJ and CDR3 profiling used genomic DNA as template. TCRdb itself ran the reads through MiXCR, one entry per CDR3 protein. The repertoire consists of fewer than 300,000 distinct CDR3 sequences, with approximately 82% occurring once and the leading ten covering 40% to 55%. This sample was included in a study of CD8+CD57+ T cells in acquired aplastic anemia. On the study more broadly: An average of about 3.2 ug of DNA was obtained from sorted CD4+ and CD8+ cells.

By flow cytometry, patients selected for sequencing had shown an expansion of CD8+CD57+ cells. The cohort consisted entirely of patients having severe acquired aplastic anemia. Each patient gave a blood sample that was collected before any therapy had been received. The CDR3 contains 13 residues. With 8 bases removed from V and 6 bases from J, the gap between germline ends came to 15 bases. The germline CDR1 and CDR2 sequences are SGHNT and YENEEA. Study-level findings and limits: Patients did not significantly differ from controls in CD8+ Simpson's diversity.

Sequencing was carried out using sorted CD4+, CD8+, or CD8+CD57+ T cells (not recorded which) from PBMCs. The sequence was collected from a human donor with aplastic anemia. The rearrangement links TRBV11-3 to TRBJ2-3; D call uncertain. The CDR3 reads CASASQANDTQYF. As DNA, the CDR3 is TGTGCCAGCGCAAGCCAGGCCAACGATACGCAGTATTTT.